Listed below are T cell receptor beta chains from one sample, sequenced in a study of T cell responses to AZD1222 COVID-19 vaccine. Data came from immunoSEQ multiplex PCR; TCRdb stores just in-frame clones and leaves some out. The data contain some 140,000 clones, about 93% of them singletons. Material: peripheral blood, obtained on day 0 of AZD1222 vaccination. The source of these receptors is an adult in good health. Both conserved end residues are part of each CDR3. The D gene is left open where the match is weak. Some rows mark clone size as missing; the rest say once, few, many or name a class of expanded clone.

v_gene,j_gene,d_gene,abundance,CDR3nt,CDR3aa
TRBV7-9,TRBJ2-1,TRBD1,.,TGTGCCAGCAGCTTAAATTTCGGGTCGACAGGGATGAACTACAATGAGCAGTTCTTC,CASSLNFGSTGMNYNEQFF
TRBV7-8,TRBJ1-1,TRBD1,once,TGTGCCAGCAGCTTACAGGGGGCGAACACTGAAGCTTTCTTT,CASSLQGANTEAFF
TRBV5-1,TRBJ1-2,TRBD1,.,TGCGCCAGCAGCTTGGAACGGACAGGGGACTATGGCTACACCTTC,CASSLERTGDYGYTF
TRBV7-4,TRBJ2-7,TRBD1,.,TGTGCCAGCAGCTCCTGGACAGGGGGACGGTACGAGCAGTACTTC,CASSSWTGGRYEQYF
TRBV5-6,TRBJ2-2,.,.,TGTGCCAGCAGCTTGAGGGAGTTAGGCGGGGAGCTGTTTTTT,CASSLRELGGELFF
TRBV19,TRBJ1-3,.,.,TGTGCCAGTAGTATGAAGGTTACGGGTCTGGGCTCTGGAAACACCATATATTTT,CASSMKVTGLGSGNTIYF
TRBV5-4,TRBJ2-2,TRBD2,once,TGTGCCAGCAGCTTGCCAACCGGTAGCGGGGCAACCGGGGAGCTGTTTTTT,CASSLPTGSGATGELFF
TRBV7-3,TRBJ1-6,TRBD1,once,TGTGCCAGCAGCTACGGACAGGGTGATTCACCCCTCCACTTT,CASSYGQGDSPLHF
TRBV7-9,TRBJ1-1,TRBD1,.,TGTGCCAGCAGCTTAGAGGACAGGGGAGACACTGAAGCTTTCTTT,CASSLEDRGDTEAFF
TRBV7-9,TRBJ2-1,TRBD2,.,TGTGCCAGCAGCACAGACTCCGGGACTAGCGGCTTTAATGAGCAGTTCTTC,CASSTDSGTSGFNEQFF
TRBV14,TRBJ2-1,.,once,TGTGCCAGCAGCCCCCTTGGCCACAATGAGCAGTTCTTC,CASSPLGHNEQFF
TRBV5-4,TRBJ2-7,TRBD1,.,TGTGCCAGCAGCGACGTGGACAGGCCCTACGAGCAGTACTTC,CASSDVDRPYEQYF
TRBV6-4,TRBJ1-1,.,.,TGTGCCAGCAGTGAAATCCCCCTAACCGGGGTAGCCCAAAGGAACACTGAAGCTTTCTTT,CASSEIPLTGVAQRNTEAFF
TRBV5-1,TRBJ2-3,.,.,TGCGCCAGCAGCTTGTCTACGGGGAACACAGATACGCAGTATTTT,CASSLSTGNTDTQYF
TRBV2,TRBJ2-1,TRBD2,.,TGTGCCAGCAGTGAACTAGCGGGCCCCTACAATGAGCAGTTCTTC,CASSELAGPYNEQFF
TRBV7-8,TRBJ1-5,.,large,TGTGCCAGCAGCCCCCTGACAGGTACGGGTCAGCCCCAGCATTTT,CASSPLTGTGQPQHF
TRBV11-1,TRBJ1-6,TRBD1,.,TGTGCCAGCAGCCCGCCGGGACAGGGGGCATCACCCCTCCACTTT,CASSPPGQGASPLHF
TRBV21-1,TRBJ1-3,.,.,TGTGCCAGCAGCAATAACTCTGGAAACACCATATATTTT,CASSNNSGNTIYF
TRBV6-6,TRBJ2-7,TRBD2,.,TGTGCCAGCAGTTACTCGACTAGCGGGCCATTCTACGAGCAGTACTTC,CASSYSTSGPFYEQYF
TRBV28,TRBJ1-1,.,few,TGTGCCAGCAATTCGAACACTGAAGCTTTCTTT,CASNSNTEAFF
TRBV7-8,TRBJ2-3,.,.,TGTGCCAGCAGCCTAGCCCATGAGGGGACGCAGTATTTT,CASSLAHEGTQYF
TRBV18,TRBJ1-1,.,.,TGTGCCAGCTCACCGACACCTCAAGGGACGGGAGCTTTCTTT,CASSPTPQGTGAFF
TRBV27,TRBJ2-1,.,.,TGTGCCACTACTAGCCCGTCCCTCGGCAATGAGCAGTTCTTC,CATTSPSLGNEQFF
TRBV19,TRBJ1-6,.,.,TGTGCCAGTAGAAAGACGGATAATTCACCCCTCCACTTT,CASRKTDNSPLHF
TRBV9,TRBJ1-3,.,.,TGTGCCAGCAGCGCCGGACAGGGAAACACCATATATTTT,CASSAGQGNTIYF
TRBV9,TRBJ1-3,.,.,TGTGCCAGCAGCGCTCAGGTGAGCTCTGGAAACACCATATATTTT,CASSAQVSSGNTIYF
TRBV28,TRBJ1-2,TRBD1,once,TGTGCCAGCAGTTTGTTATCAGGGGGCCGGTATGGCTACACCTTC,CASSLLSGGRYGYTF
TRBV12-3/TRBV12-4,TRBJ1-2,.,.,TGTGCCAGCAGTTTTAAAGAAAACTATGGCTACACCTTC,CASSFKENYGYTF
TRBV6-5,TRBJ1-1,.,.,TGTGCCAGCCGTCGGGGTAAGTCAGAAGCTTTCTTT,CASRRGKSEAFF
TRBV30,TRBJ2-3,TRBD2,once,TGTGCCTGGAGTGCCCTCGGGACTAGCGGGGGGGCCTCATTCACGCAGTATTTT,CAWSALGTSGGASFTQYF
TRBV7-8,TRBJ1-2,.,.,TGTGCCAGCAGCTCTCTCCGACAAAAAAACTATGGCTACACCTTC,CASSSLRQKNYGYTF
TRBV6-5,TRBJ1-2,.,.,TGTGCCAGCAGTTACGGGGGGAGGAGTGATGGCTACACCTTC,CASSYGGRSDGYTF
TRBV7-9,TRBJ1-3,TRBD1,.,TGTGCCAGCAGCTACGGGACAGGGGTTGTTGGAAACACCATATATTTT,CASSYGTGVVGNTIYF
TRBV7-3,TRBJ2-7,TRBD1,.,TGTGCCAGCAGCTTAGCAGGGGGCGAGCAGTACTTC,CASSLAGGEQYF
TRBV7-2,TRBJ2-7,TRBD1,.,TGTGCCAGCAGCTTAGGGGGGACAGCCAACTCCTACGAGCAGTACTTC,CASSLGGTANSYEQYF
TRBV27,TRBJ1-1,.,once,TGTGCCAGCAGTTTAAATCCAGGCGGAGGAGCTTTCTTT,CASSLNPGGGAFF
TRBV5-1,TRBJ1-1,TRBD1,once,TGCGCCAGCAGCACAGGGGTGAACACTGAAGCTTTCTTT,CASSTGVNTEAFF
TRBV21-1,TRBJ2-4,.,.,TGTGCCAGCAGCAAAGAGGAGGGGGGACACCCGTCTCCCCGGGGTAAAAACATTCAGTACTTC,CASSKEEGGHPSPRGKNIQYF
TRBV4-1,TRBJ2-7,.,.,TGCGCCAGCAGCCAAGTCGGGCAGAGTAACTACGAGCAGTACTTC,CASSQVGQSNYEQYF
TRBV19,TRBJ1-5,.,.,TGTGCCAGTACCACGCCGATGGGGCAAAGGGGAGCCCAGCCCCAGCATTTT,CASTTPMGQRGAQPQHF
TRBV6-5,TRBJ1-5,.,.,TGTGCCAGCAGTTACTCAGGAAATAGCAATCAGCCCCAGCATTTT,CASSYSGNSNQPQHF
TRBV6-6,TRBJ1-1,.,.,TGTGCCAGCTCGGGAAGTGAGTCTGAAGCTTTCTTT,CASSGSESEAFF
TRBV18,TRBJ1-2,.,.,TGTGCCAGCTCACTTCGGTCTGGCTATGGCTACACCTTC,CASSLRSGYGYTF
TRBV20-1,TRBJ2-2,.,.,TGCAGTGCCCGTGGGCCCGGGGAGCTGTTTTTT,CSARGPGELFF
TRBV29-1,TRBJ2-2,.,.,TGCAGCGTTGTTCGCTTCACCGGGGAGCTGTTTTTT,CSVVRFTGELFF
TRBV28,TRBJ2-1,TRBD1,once,TGTGCCAGCACCCCAGACAGGGGGCCTGGCAATGAGCAGTTCTTC,CASTPDRGPGNEQFF
TRBV11-2,TRBJ1-2,TRBD1,.,TGTGCCAGCAGCCCTAGGGACAGGGGAGGCTTCTATGGCTACACCTTC,CASSPRDRGGFYGYTF
TRBV5-1,TRBJ1-1,.,.,TGCGCCAGCAGCACAGGGTTCGGGGACACTGAAGCTTTCTTT,CASSTGFGDTEAFF